A selection of T cell receptor beta chains follows, all from one sample in a study of T cell responses to AZD1222 COVID-19 vaccine. Profiling relied on immunoSEQ multiplex PCR, and the TCRdb table lists in-frame clones only, not all of them. The sample has approximately 110,000 clones; 70% to 90% are singletons. This specimen consisted of peripheral blood, obtained on day 0 of AZD1222 vaccination. These receptors all come from an adult in good health. Both conserved end residues are part of each CDR3. A D gene is named only where the DNA matches it firmly. Clone size appears in some rows only: once, few, many, or a class for an expanded clone.

>.|.|TRBJ1-1|TRBV2
TGTGCCAGCAGTGGTCAGAGGAACACTGAAGCTTTCTTT
CASSGQRNTEAFF
>TRBD1|.|TRBJ1-1|TRBV6-2/TRBV6-3
TGTGCCAGCAGTAGGGGGCTGAACACTGAAGCTTTCTTT
CASSRGLNTEAFF
>.|.|TRBJ1-2|TRBV27
TGTGCCAGCAGCTCACCCATAGGGCAGGGAGGCTACACCTTC
CASSSPIGQGGYTF
>.|.|TRBJ1-2|TRBV2
TGTGCCAGCAGTGAAGTGCATCCCCGGGTAGTGGGGTATGGCTACACCTTC
CASSEVHPRVVGYGYTF
>.|.|TRBJ2-7|TRBV20-1
TGCAGTGCTAGAGGCGGAGGCGAGCAGTACTTC
CSARGGGEQYF
>.|once|TRBJ2-7|TRBV28
TGTGCCAGCAGTCGGGACCTATGGGGCGAGCAGTACTTC
CASSRDLWGEQYF
>.|.|TRBJ2-1|TRBV7-2
TGTGCCAGCAGCTCGTACGGACCCTACAATGAGCAGTTCTTC
CASSSYGPYNEQFF
>.|few|TRBJ2-1|TRBV4-3
TGCGCCAGCAGCCATGGGGGGGGCTTTTTCTCCTACAATGAGCAGTTCTTC
CASSHGGGFFSYNEQFF
>TRBD2|few|TRBJ2-1|TRBV7-2
TGTGCCAGCAGCCCGGGGCGGGAGAGGTCCTACAATGAGCAGTTCTTC
CASSPGRERSYNEQFF
>.|.|TRBJ1-5|TRBV4-1
TGCGCCAGCAGCCATTTTTTGACAGAAAAGAATCAGCCCCAGCATTTT
CASSHFLTEKNQPQHF
>.|once|TRBJ1-1|TRBV19
TGTGCCAGTAGTTCGGTGAGGGAGGTGAACACTGAAGCTTTCTTT
CASSSVREVNTEAFF
>TRBD1|.|TRBJ1-4|TRBV2
TGTGCCAGCAGTGAGGGACAGGGCGCTAATGAAAAACTGTTTTTT
CASSEGQGANEKLFF
>TRBD1|.|TRBJ2-3|TRBV28
TGTGTATCCAACAGGGGGACCACAGATACGCAGTATTTT
CVSNRGTTDTQYF
>.|once|TRBJ2-1|TRBV28
TGTGCCACTCGGGGAAATTACAATGAGCAGTTCTTC
CATRGNYNEQFF
>.|.|TRBJ2-1|TRBV19
TGTGCCAGTAGTACCACCGGGGCTTACAATGAGCAGTTCTTC
CASSTTGAYNEQFF
>.|.|TRBJ1-5|TRBV7-8
TGTGCCAGCGAGCCGGGTTATAGCAATCAGCCCCAGCATTTT
CASEPGYSNQPQHF
>TRBD2|.|TRBJ2-5|TRBV27
TGTGCCAGCAGTTTATTCGGACTAGCGGGAGGAACACAAGAGACCCAGTACTTC
CASSLFGLAGGTQETQYF
>.|.|TRBJ2-5|TRBV5-6
TGTGCCAGCAGCTTAGCTATGCGACCGGGGGAGACCCAGTACTTC
CASSLAMRPGETQYF
>.|.|TRBJ1-1|TRBV3-1/TRBV3-2
TGTGCCAGCAGCCAAGATCATGGGGGGAGAAAAGCTTTCTTT
CASSQDHGGRKAFF
>TRBD2|.|TRBJ2-1|TRBV19
TGTGCCAGTAGTCCCTGGGGGGGGGACGATGAGCAGTTCTTC
CASSPWGGDDEQFF
>.|.|TRBJ2-2|TRBV6-1
TGTGCCAGCAGTGAAGTAGATGGCACCGGGGAGCTGTTTTTT
CASSEVDGTGELFF
>.|.|TRBJ1-4|TRBV28
TGTGCCAGCAGTTCCTCAGGGGCGGGGGAAAAACTGTTTTTT
CASSSSGAGEKLFF
>TRBD1|.|TRBJ2-1|TRBV18
TGTGCCAGCTCACCCCAGACAGGGATAAATGAGCAGTTCTTC
CASSPQTGINEQFF
>TRBD2|.|TRBJ2-1|TRBV5-1
TGCGCCAGCAGCGGAGGACTAGCGGGGGGTTCCTACAATGAGCAGTTCTTC
CASSGGLAGGSYNEQFF
>.|.|TRBJ1-3|TRBV21-1
TGTGCCAGCAGCAAAGAGAGAGGGGCGAAGGGAAACACCATATATTTT
CASSKERGAKGNTIYF
>.|.|TRBJ1-5|TRBV5-1
TGCGCCAGCAGCCCGAGGAGCAATCAGCCCCAGCATTTT
CASSPRSNQPQHF
>TRBD1|.|TRBJ2-5|TRBV30
TGTGCCTGGACAGAGGACAGGGGGCGGCGAGAGACCCAGTACTTC
CAWTEDRGRRETQYF
>.|.|TRBJ1-1|TRBV28
TGTGCCAGCCTCAAAAAGGGTTACAGGGTTAACACTGAAGCTTTCTTT
CASLKKGYRVNTEAFF
>.|.|TRBJ2-7|TRBV5-6
TGTGCCAGCAGCTTGCCCCAGGAGGGTCCCTACGAGCAGTACTTC
CASSLPQEGPYEQYF
>TRBD1|.|TRBJ1-6|TRBV19
TGTGCCAGTAGTACGGGAACAGGGGATTCACCCCTCCACTTT
CASSTGTGDSPLHF
>.|once|TRBJ2-6|TRBV5-4
TGTGCCAGCAGCTTGTTACAACCCGGCTCTGGGGCCAACGTCCTGACTTTC
CASSLLQPGSGANVLTF
>.|.|TRBJ1-3|TRBV6-5
TGTGCCAGCAGTTACTCTCTGGGGGGCTCTGGAAACACCATATATTTT
CASSYSLGGSGNTIYF
>TRBD1|.|TRBJ2-5|TRBV7-9
TGTGCCAGCAGCCTGACAGGGGGCGACGAGACCCAGTACTTC
CASSLTGGDETQYF
>TRBD2|.|TRBJ2-1|TRBV29-1
TGCAGCGTGGCGACAGGGCTAGCGGGATCCTACAATGAGCAGTTCTTC
CSVATGLAGSYNEQFF
>.|.|TRBJ2-7|TRBV10-3
TGTGCCCATCACATGGCGGGCTCCTACGAGCAGTACTTC
CAHHMAGSYEQYF